Described below is a single TCR beta chain sequence and its context. CDR1 is SGHTS, CDR2 YDEGEE, per germline. The CDR3 runs to 15 residues. The ends were cut back, 0 bases at V and 4 bases at J, with 13 bases in the middle. Produced via immunoSEQ multiplex PCR; TCRdb's table is partial and in-frame only. The table lists about 170,000 clones, about nine tenths of them singletons. This entry comes from a study of blood T cell repertoires in COVID-19. Study-wide background: T cells, B-cell-depleted T cells, or PBMCs supplied cDNA or gDNA.

The J gene is TRBJ1-2, the V gene TRBV5-8, with D tentatively TRBD1 (5 bases). The sequenced material came from peripheral blood. This receptor was identified in a man in his 60s with acute or convalescent COVID-19. This CDR3 reads CASSLGGQGGYGYTF. Written as DNA, the CDR3 is TGTGCCAGCAGCTTGGGTGGGCAGGGCGGCTATGGCTACACCTTC.